Below, 29 T cell receptor beta chains from the same sample are listed, as sequenced in a study of blood T cell repertoires in COVID-19. The protocol was immunoSEQ multiplex PCR, while the TCRdb copy is restricted to in-frame clones and leaves out a portion. The table shows 60,000 to 65,000 clones, with around nine tenths occurring only once. The specimen was peripheral blood. Every receptor here comes from a woman of 80 years or more with active COVID-19.

V gene TRBV3-1 (or the pseudogene TRBV3-2) combines with J gene TRBJ1-3, with no clear D. V gave up 0 bases and J gave up 1 base, with 4 bases separating them. The CDR3 extends over 14 amino acids. The germline V gene has CDR1 LGHDT and CDR2 YNNKEL (reference sequence). CDR3 in DNA: TGTGCCAGCAGCCAAGACATGTCTGGAAACACCATATATTTT. This translates into CASSQDMSGNTIYF.

The chain joins TRBV9 to TRBJ1-1; D is possibly TRBD1 (5 bases). CDR1 is SGDLS, CDR2 YYNGEE, per germline. The CDR3 is made up of 15 amino acids. The V end lost 0 bases, the J end lost 4 bases, and 13 bases lay between the germline ends. The CDR3 here is CASSVAGGSGTEAFF. The CDR3, as DNA: TGTGCCAGCAGCGTAGCGGGGGGGTCTGGCACTGAAGCTTTCTTT.

J is TRBJ2-3 and V is TRBV29-1, with 7 nucleotides matching TRBD1. The V segment lost 8 bases and the J segment 3 bases; nucleotides outside the gene matches: 17. The germline V gene has CDR1 SQVTM and CDR2 ANQGSEA. The CDR3 runs 16 residues. The CDR3 loop is CSFALGGLRSTDTQYF. The CDR3 DNA reads as TGCAGCTTTGCCCTAGGGGGCCTACGAAGTACAGATACGCAGTATTTT.

The chain carries TRBV15 and TRBJ2-3, with TRBD2 matching over 11 bases. Germline V gene sequence: CDR1 LNHNV, CDR2 YYDKDF (reference sequence). The CDR3 is 18 residues long. Trimming took 3 bases from V and 2 from J; bases not matched to a gene: 10. For the CDR3, the DNA is TGTGCCACCAGCAGGGACAGAGCTAGCGGGGGGCCCACAGATACGCAGTATTTT. Protein: CATSRDRASGGPTDTQYF.

The V call is TRBV7-2, the J call TRBJ2-5; 14 bases are shared with TRBD2. There are 18 residues in the CDR3. V dropped 2 bases and J dropped 4; count of bases not matched to a gene: 9. Looked up from germline, CDR1 is SGHTA and CDR2 is FQGNSA. In DNA, the CDR3 is TGTGCCAGCAGCTTACTGGGACTAGCGGGAGAGGGAGGAGAGACCCAGTACTTC. Translation: CASSLLGLAGEGGETQYF.

V gene TRBV6-1 combines with J gene TRBJ2-3; maybe TRBD2 (6 bases). Trimming pared 2 bases from V and 1 base from J, leaving 16 bases between. CDR1 MNHNS and CDR2 SASEGT come from the germline V gene. CDR3 length equals 17 residues. CDR3 sequence reads: CASSELRLVGGTDTQYF. The CDR3 region has the DNA TGTGCCAGCAGTGAACTCCGACTAGTAGGGGGCACAGATACGCAGTATTTT.

V gene TRBV28 combines with J gene TRBJ1-1; 9 positions agree with TRBD1. The CDR3 covers 15 residues. Germline V gene sequence: CDR1 MDHEN, CDR2 SYDVKM. The junction had 15 bases not matched to a gene; V was cut back by 11 bases and J by 5 bases. The CDR3 coding sequence is TGTGCCTCCTGGGGGACAGGGTGGGATAGTACTGAAGCTTTCTTT. It translates to CASWGTGWDSTEAFF.

V is TRBV24-1 and J is TRBJ1-2, with D uncertain. V lost 3 bases and J 0 bases, leaving 4 bases between the germline ends. The CDR3 is 13 residues long. The V gene's germline CDR1 is KGHDR and CDR2 SFDVKD. CDR3 bases: TGTGCCACCAGTGATCGCGCTAACTATGGCTACACCTTC. This gives the protein CATSDRANYGYTF.

The chain uses TRBV3-1 (or the pseudogene TRBV3-2) and TRBJ2-3, with TRBD2 as a possible D gene (6 bases). CDR1 is LGHDT, CDR2 YNNKEL, per germline (reference sequence). The CDR3 has 13 residues. Trimming cost V 4 bases and J 6 bases, with 11 bases left between them. The CDR3 sequence is CASSRKSGDTQYF. The CDR3 DNA follows: TGTGCCAGCAGCCGGAAAAGCGGGGATACGCAGTATTTT.

This sequence joins TRBV5-4 and TRBJ2-2, with 10 bases matching TRBD2. The CDR3 spans 16 residues. The junction had 4 bases not matched to a gene; V was cut back by 4 bases and J by 1 base. CDR1 is SGHNT, CDR2 YYREEE, per germline (reference sequence). The CDR3 DNA is TGTGCCAGCAGCGCCGGACTAGCGGAGAACACCGGGGAGCTGTTTTTT. As protein: CASSAGLAENTGELFF.

The sample holds one count of this clone. The chain is built from TRBV28 and TRBJ2-3, with D tentatively TRBD1 (6 bases). Looked up from germline, CDR1 is MDHEN and CDR2 is SYDVKM. The CDR3 length is 14 residues. The germline V and J ends were trimmed by 5 bases and 2 bases, with 11 bases remaining between them. The CDR3 DNA follows: TGTGCCAGCAGTCTACAGGGCAACACAGATACGCAGTATTTT. Translation: CASSLQGNTDTQYF.

This sequence joins TRBV5-1 and TRBJ1-2; 9 nucleotides agree with TRBD1. Per germline, CDR1 SGHRS and CDR2 YFSETQ. J lost 5 bases, V lost 4 bases, and 15 bases had no gene match. The CDR3 is made up of 17 amino acids. CDR3 coding DNA: TGCGCCAGCAGCCAACTCCCCCCCCAGACAGGGGGTTATGGCTACACCTTC. The encoded protein is CASSQLPPQTGGYGYTF.

The rearrangement links TRBV6-1 to TRBJ2-5, with TRBD2 matching 11 bases. Germline V gene sequence: CDR1 MNHNS, CDR2 SASEGT. Trimming took 2 bases from V and 7 from J; bases not matched to a gene: 9. The CDR3 has 16 amino acids. CDR3 amino acids: CASSELAGGVRATQYF. The CDR3 DNA follows: TGTGCCAGCAGTGAACTAGCGGGAGGTGTACGGGCGACCCAGTACTTC.

The chain has TRBV5-1 and TRBJ1-3; possible D gene TRBD1, 6 bases. The CDR3 runs 14 residues. CDR1 is SGHRS and CDR2 is YFSETQ in the germline V gene. V was cut by 7 bases and J by 0 bases, with 11 bases left in between. The CDR3 loop reads CASGPDSSGNTIYF. CDR3 in DNA: TGCGCCAGCGGACCGGACAGCTCTGGAAACACCATATATTTT.

The chain combines TRBV7-9 with TRBJ2-1, with TRBD2 matching 8 bases. Germline CDR1 SEHNR, CDR2 FQNEAQ (reference sequence). This CDR3 is built from 12 residues. J gave up 15 bases and V 1 base, and 5 bases lay outside the gene matches. The CDR3 sequence: CASSLGGTRWFF. DNA for the CDR3: TGTGCCAGCAGCTTAGGCGGGACTAGGTGGTTCTTC.

Only a few counts were recorded for this clone. The chain couples TRBV6-5 to TRBJ1-1; TRBD1 matches 9 bases. J was trimmed by 5 bases and V by 4 bases; bases with no gene match: 2. This CDR3 spans 13 amino acids. CDR1 is MNHEY and CDR2 is SVGAGI in the germline V gene. This CDR3 is CASSLQGATEAFF. The CDR3 DNA is TGTGCCAGCAGTTTACAGGGGGCGACTGAAGCTTTCTTT.

The chain combines TRBV27 with TRBJ2-1; TRBD2 matches 8 bases. CDR3 length equals 20 residues. Germline trimming cut 5 bases from V and 0 bases from J; bases unmatched to any gene: 18. Germline V gene lookup returns CDR1 MNHEY and CDR2 SMNVEV (reference sequence). CDR3 sequence (DNA): TGTGCCAGCAGTCCCCCCCGATCGGGACTAGTAAGGTCCTCCTACAATGAGCAGTTCTTC. Its protein product is CASSPPRSGLVRSSYNEQFF.

The chain carries TRBV3-1 (or the pseudogene TRBV3-2) and TRBJ1-2, with no clear D. Trimming left V 5 bases short and J 4 bases short, with 17 bases between. Looked up from germline, CDR1 is LGHDT and CDR2 is YNNKEL (reference sequence). CDR3 length: 15 residues. CDR3 sequence reads: CASSSRTGTGYGYTF. The CDR3 DNA follows: TGTGCCAGCAGCTCACGGACGGGAACCGGCTATGGCTACACCTTC.

V gene TRBV6-5 combines with J gene TRBJ2-5; D is unresolved. Trimming cost V 0 bases and J 5 bases, with 13 bases left between them. The CDR3 length is 15 residues. Germline V CDR1 and CDR2: MNHEY, SVGAGI. CDR3 bases: TGTGCCAGCAGTTACTCGTCTGAGTTCGGGGAGACCCAGTACTTC. Translating gives CASSYSSEFGETQYF.

The chain recombines TRBV24-1 with TRBJ2-1; 11 bases are a match to TRBD2. Trimming removed 0 bases from V and 4 bases from J; junction bases left unmatched: 4. This CDR3 has 17 amino acids. Germline-derived CDR1 and CDR2 are KGHDR and SFDVKD. This CDR3 is CATSDLTSGGGYNEQFF. The CDR3 DNA reads as TGTGCCACCAGTGATTTGACTAGCGGGGGTGGGTACAATGAGCAGTTCTTC.

The V and J genes are TRBV10-3 and TRBJ2-3; the D is unclear. V gave up 3 bases and J gave up 0 bases, with 10 bases separating them. This CDR3 is built from 15 residues. The V gene's germline CDR1 is ENHRY and CDR2 SYGVKD. The CDR3 region is CAISDRSSSTDTQYF. The CDR3 region has the DNA TGTGCCATCAGTGACCGCTCTAGTAGCACAGATACGCAGTATTTT.

The chain recombines TRBV29-1 with TRBJ2-3; D is possibly TRBD2 (6 bases). CDR3 length equals 14 residues. Germline V gives CDR1 SQVTM, CDR2 ANQGSEA. The V gene lost 1 base and the J gene lost 0 bases, with 8 bases spanning the gap. CDR3 loop: CSVEGRASTDTQYF. CDR3 coding DNA: TGCAGCGTTGAAGGGAGGGCCAGCACAGATACGCAGTATTTT.

J is TRBJ2-3 and V is TRBV6-5; tentative D call: TRBD2 (5 bases). Trimming removed 5 bases at V and 5 bases at J, with 17 bases between. Germline V gives CDR1 MNHEY, CDR2 SVGAGI. The CDR3 totals 15 residues. The CDR3 DNA reads as TGTGCCAGCAGTATCCAGAGGGAAGTGAGAGATACGCAGTATTTT. It specifies CASSIQREVRDTQYF.

The genes are TRBV5-4 and TRBJ2-2; possible D gene TRBD1, 5 bases. CDR3 size: 15 residues. Trimming cost V 4 bases and J 2 bases, with 12 bases left between them. Germline CDR1 reads SGHNT; CDR2 reads YYREEE (reference sequence). The DNA for the CDR3 is TGTGCCAGCAGCCTCGGACAAGAAAACACCGGGGAGCTGTTTTTT. Its protein product is CASSLGQENTGELFF.

The V gene is TRBV6-6, the J gene TRBJ1-1; no clear D gene. Germline V lookup: CDR1 MNHNY, CDR2 SVGAGI (reference sequence). The V end lost 0 bases, the J end lost 0 bases, and 5 bases lay between the germline ends. The CDR3 is 14 residues long. CDR3 residues: CASSYSEVNTEAFF. For the CDR3, the DNA is TGTGCCAGCAGTTACTCGGAGGTGAACACTGAAGCTTTCTTT.

This chain links TRBV7-8 with TRBJ2-6; D not certain. The CDR3 contains 15 residues. Trimming took 4 bases from V and 0 from J, leaving 7 bases between them. Germline V gene lookup returns CDR1 SGHVS and CDR2 FQNEAQ. CDR3: CASSSSGSGANVLTF. DNA of the CDR3: TGTGCCAGCAGCTCTTCGGGCTCTGGGGCCAACGTCCTGACTTTC.

This chain joins TRBV28 and TRBJ1-2; 8 bases are shared with TRBD1. The CDR3 sequence is 13 residues long. The V gene end was trimmed by 4 bases and the J gene end by 4 bases; junction bases not matched to a gene: 2. Germline V lookup: CDR1 MDHEN, CDR2 SYDVKM. The CDR3 loop reads CASSWGQAYGYTF. CDR3 bases: TGTGCCAGCAGTTGGGGACAGGCCTATGGCTACACCTTC.

The chain couples TRBV19 to TRBJ2-5; a possible D gene is TRBD1 (5 bases). Germline CDR1 and CDR2: LNHDA and SQIVND (reference sequence). V gave up 6 bases and J gave up 4 bases, with 9 bases separating them. The CDR3 covers 12 residues. CDR3 DNA: TGTGCCAGTAGCGACAGATTAGAGACCCAGTACTTC. This encodes CASSDRLETQYF.

The gene calls are TRBV2 and TRBJ1-6; perhaps TRBD1 as D (5 bases). Trimming left V 3 bases short and J 0 bases short, with 9 bases between. The CDR3 has 16 amino acids. Germline values: CDR1 SNHLY, CDR2 FYNNEI. DNA for the CDR3: TGTGCCAGCAGTGAGGGGGGGAGCTCCTATAATTCACCCCTCCACTTT. Translated, it gives CASSEGGSSYNSPLHF.